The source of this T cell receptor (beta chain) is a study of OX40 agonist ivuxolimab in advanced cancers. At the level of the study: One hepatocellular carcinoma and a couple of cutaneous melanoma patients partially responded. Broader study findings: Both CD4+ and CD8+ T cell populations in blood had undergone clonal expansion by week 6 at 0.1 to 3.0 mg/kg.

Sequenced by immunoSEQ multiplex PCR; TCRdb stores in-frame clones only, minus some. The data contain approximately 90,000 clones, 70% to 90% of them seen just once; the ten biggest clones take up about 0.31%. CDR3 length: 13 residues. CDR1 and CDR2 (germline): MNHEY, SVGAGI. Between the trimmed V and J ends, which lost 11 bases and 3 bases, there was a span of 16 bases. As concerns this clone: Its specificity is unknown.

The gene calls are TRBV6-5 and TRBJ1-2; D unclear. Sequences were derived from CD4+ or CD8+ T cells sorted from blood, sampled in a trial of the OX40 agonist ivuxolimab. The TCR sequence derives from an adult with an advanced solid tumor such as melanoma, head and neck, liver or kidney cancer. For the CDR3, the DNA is TGTGCCGCCCACTCGGGAATTGACTATGGCTACACCTTC. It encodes CAAHSGIDYGYTF.